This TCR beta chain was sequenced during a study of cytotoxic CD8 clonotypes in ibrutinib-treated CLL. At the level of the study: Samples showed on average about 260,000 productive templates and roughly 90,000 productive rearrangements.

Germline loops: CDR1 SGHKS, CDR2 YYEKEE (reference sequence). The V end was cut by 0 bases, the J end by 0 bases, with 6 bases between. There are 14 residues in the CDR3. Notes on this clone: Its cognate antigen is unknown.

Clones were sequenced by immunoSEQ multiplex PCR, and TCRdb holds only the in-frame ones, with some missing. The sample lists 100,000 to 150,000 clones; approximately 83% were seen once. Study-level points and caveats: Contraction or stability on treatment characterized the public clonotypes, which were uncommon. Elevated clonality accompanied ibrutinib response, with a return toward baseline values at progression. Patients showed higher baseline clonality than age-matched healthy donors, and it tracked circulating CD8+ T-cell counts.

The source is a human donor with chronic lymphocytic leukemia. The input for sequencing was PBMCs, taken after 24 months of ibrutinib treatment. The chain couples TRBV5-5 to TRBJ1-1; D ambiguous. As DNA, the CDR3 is TGTGCCAGCAGCTTGGGGGGTTTGAACACTGAAGCTTTCTTT. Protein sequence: CASSLGGLNTEAFF.